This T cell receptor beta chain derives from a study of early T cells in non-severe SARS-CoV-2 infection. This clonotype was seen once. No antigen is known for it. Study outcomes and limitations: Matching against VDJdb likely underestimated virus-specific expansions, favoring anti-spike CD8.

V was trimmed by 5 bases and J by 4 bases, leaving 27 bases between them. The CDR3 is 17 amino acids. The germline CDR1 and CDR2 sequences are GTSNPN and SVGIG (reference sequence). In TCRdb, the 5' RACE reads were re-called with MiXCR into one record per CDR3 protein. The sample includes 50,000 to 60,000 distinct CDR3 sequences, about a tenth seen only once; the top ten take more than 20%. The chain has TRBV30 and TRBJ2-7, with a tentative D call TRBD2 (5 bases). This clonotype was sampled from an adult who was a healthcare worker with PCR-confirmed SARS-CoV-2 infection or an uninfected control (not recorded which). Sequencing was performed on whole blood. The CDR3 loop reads CAWGRNTLKSDRYEQYF. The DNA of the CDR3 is TGTGCCTGGGGGAGAAACACTCTAAAATCAGATCGATACGAGCAGTACTTC.